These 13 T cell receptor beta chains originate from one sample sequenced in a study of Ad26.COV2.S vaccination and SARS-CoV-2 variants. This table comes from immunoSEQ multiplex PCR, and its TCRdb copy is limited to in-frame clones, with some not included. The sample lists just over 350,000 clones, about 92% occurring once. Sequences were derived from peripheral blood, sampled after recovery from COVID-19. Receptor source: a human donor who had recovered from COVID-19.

The CDR3 DNA follows: TGTGCCAGCAGGTTTAGTCGTCCGGGGACGTTCCCGGACCAAGCTTTCTTT. This translates into CASRFSRPGTFPDQAFF. The chain recombines TRBV11-2 with TRBJ1-1; TRBD1 is a possible D gene (5 bases). The CDR3 spans 17 residues. V lost 6 bases and J lost 9, with 29 bases in between. The V gene's germline CDR1 is SGHAT and CDR2 FQNNGV.

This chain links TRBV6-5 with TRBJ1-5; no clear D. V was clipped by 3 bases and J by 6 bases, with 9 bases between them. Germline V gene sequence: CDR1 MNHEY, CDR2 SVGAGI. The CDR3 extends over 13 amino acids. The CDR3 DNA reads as TGTGCCAGCAGTTATTTCATAGGTCAGCCCCAGCATTTT. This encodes CASSYFIGQPQHF.

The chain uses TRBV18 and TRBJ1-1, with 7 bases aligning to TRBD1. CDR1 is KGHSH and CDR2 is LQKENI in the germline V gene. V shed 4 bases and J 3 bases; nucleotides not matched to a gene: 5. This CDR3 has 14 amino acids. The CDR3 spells CASSLPGQYTEAFF. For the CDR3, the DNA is TGTGCCAGCTCACTACCGGGACAGTACACTGAAGCTTTCTTT.

The CDR3 coding sequence is TGTGCCAGCAGCTTCAGGGGTGGCCACGAGCAGTACTTC. Translated, it gives CASSFRGGHEQYF. The V call is TRBV7-9, the J call TRBJ2-7; D might be TRBD1 (6 bases). In germline, CDR1 is SEHNR, CDR2 FQNEAQ (reference sequence). V lost 3 bases and J lost 5, with 11 bases in between. CDR3 length equals 13 residues.

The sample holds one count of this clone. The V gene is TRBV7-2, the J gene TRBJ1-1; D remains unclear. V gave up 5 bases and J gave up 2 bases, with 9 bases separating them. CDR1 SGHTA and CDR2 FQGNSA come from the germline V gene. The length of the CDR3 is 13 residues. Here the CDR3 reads CASSTQENTEAFF. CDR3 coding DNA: TGTGCCAGCAGCACGCAGGAAAACACTGAAGCTTTCTTT.

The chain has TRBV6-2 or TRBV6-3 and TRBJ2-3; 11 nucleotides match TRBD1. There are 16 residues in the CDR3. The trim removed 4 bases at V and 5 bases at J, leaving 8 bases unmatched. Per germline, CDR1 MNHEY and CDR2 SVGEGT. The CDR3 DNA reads TGTGCCAGCAGTTCGGACAGGGGGCATGTCGGAGATACGCAGTATTTT. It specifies CASSSDRGHVGDTQYF.

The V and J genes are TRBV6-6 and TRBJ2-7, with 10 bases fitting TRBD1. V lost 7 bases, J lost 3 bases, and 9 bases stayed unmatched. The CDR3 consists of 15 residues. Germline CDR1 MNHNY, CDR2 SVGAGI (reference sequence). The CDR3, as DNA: TGTGCCAGCATTGACGCCGGGACAGGGGACTACGAGCAGTACTTC. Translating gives CASIDAGTGDYEQYF.

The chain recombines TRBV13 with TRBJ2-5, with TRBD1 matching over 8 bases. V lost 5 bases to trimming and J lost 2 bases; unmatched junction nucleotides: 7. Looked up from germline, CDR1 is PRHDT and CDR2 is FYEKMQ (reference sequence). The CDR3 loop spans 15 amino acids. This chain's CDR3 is CASSPLQGGQETQYF. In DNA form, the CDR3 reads TGTGCCAGCAGCCCACTACAGGGGGGACAAGAGACCCAGTACTTC. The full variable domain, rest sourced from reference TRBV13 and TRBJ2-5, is AAGVIQSPRHLIKEKRETATLKCYPIPRHDTVYWYQQGPGQDPQFLISFYEKMQSDKGSIPDRFSAQQFSDYHSELNMSSLELGDSALYFCASSPLQGGQETQYFGPGTRLLVL.

CDR3 sequence: CASSRRLSSYNEQFF. For the CDR3, the DNA is TGTGCCAGCAGCCGCAGACTGAGCTCCTACAATGAGCAGTTCTTC. This chain links TRBV3-1 (or the pseudogene TRBV3-2) with TRBJ2-1, with D unclear. V lost 4 bases to trimming and J lost 0 bases, with 10 bases between them. Germline loops: CDR1 LGHDT, CDR2 YNNKEL (reference sequence). CDR3 length equals 15 residues.

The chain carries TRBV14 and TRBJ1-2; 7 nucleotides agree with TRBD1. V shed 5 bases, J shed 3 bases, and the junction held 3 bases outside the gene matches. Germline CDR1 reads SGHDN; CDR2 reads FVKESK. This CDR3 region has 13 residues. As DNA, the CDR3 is TGTGCCAGCAGCTTCGACAGGGACTATGGCTACACCTTC. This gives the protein CASSFDRDYGYTF. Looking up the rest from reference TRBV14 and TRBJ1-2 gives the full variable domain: EAGVTQFPSHSVIEKGQTVTLRCDPISGHDNLYWYRRVMGKEIKFLLHFVKESKQDESGMPNNRFLAERTGGTYSTLKVQPAELEDSGVYFCASSFDRDYGYTFGSGTRLTVV.

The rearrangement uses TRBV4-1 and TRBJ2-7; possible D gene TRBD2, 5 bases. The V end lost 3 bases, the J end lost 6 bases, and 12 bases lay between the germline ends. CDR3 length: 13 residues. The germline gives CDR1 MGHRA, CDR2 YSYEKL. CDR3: CASSHQEVGEQYF. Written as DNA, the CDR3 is TGCGCCAGCAGCCACCAGGAGGTTGGCGAGCAGTACTTC.

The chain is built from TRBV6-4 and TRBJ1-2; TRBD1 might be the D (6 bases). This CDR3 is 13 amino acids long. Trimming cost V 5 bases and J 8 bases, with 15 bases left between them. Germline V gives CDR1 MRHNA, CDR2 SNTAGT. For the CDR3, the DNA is TGTGCCAGCAGTCCCGGGGGCCTCGGGGGCTACACCTTC. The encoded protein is CASSPGGLGGYTF.

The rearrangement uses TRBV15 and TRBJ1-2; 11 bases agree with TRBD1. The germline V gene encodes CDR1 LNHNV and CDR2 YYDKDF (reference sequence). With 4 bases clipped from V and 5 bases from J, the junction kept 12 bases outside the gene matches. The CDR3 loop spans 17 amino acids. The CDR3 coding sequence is TGTGCCACCAGCAACGACCGACCGGGACAGGGGGAGTATGGCTACACCTTC. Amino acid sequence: CATSNDRPGQGEYGYTF.